The clone carrying this TCR beta chain showed up many times. First-strand cDNA used TRAV- and TRBV-specific primers, covering alpha and beta chains. TCR amplification ran 20 PCR cycles using constant-region and V-primer adapter primers. TCRdb called the reads again in MiXCR, with one record for every CDR3 protein. The sample has tens of thousands of distinct CDR3 sequences; roughly 28% are singletons. The data are from a study of low-dose radiotherapy and immunotherapy resistance in tumors. As for the study in general: Cohort 1 was treated with 0.5 Gy per fraction at 2-week intervals, amounting to 6.5 Gy overall.

This CDR3 is 15 amino acids long. Deletions cut 4 bases from V and 2 bases from J, with 14 bases between. CDR1 SEHNR and CDR2 FQNEAQ come from the germline V gene (reference sequence). Time point of the sample: before trial treatment. Advanced solid tumors lacking tumor-infiltrating lymphocytes characterized eligible patients. The origin of this receptor is a male donor with gallbladder cancer. This specimen consisted of PBMCs, obtained before treatment. The chain combines TRBV7-9 with TRBJ1-2; D is perhaps TRBD1 (5 bases). The CDR3 nucleotides are TGTGCCAGCAGCTATTCCGGGGCCGGGAACTATGGCTACACCTTC. Protein sequence: CASSYSGAGNYGYTF.